This TCR beta chain was documented in a study of blood T cell repertoires in COVID-19. Study overall: T cells, B-cell-depleted T cells, or PBMCs provided the cDNA or gDNA that served as material.

Germline CDR1 MNHEY, CDR2 SMNVEV (reference sequence). The CDR3 extends over 17 amino acids. V shed 2 bases and J shed 1 base, with 18 bases lying between them. Original handling: Reference gene primer amplification in the assay estimated nucleated cell counts. The table came from immunoSEQ multiplex PCR; TCRdb's copy has only in-frame clones and leaves some out. V, J and clone size were drawn from that table, and D and trimming were deduced from the DNA. The sample has around 250,000 clones; about nine tenths are singletons. Sequenced input: peripheral blood. This sequence originates from a woman aged 40 to 55 who had recovered from COVID-19. V gene TRBV27 combines with J gene TRBJ2-7; D gene ambiguous. CDR3 DNA sequence: TGTGCCAGCAGTTTAATGGCTTTTACTAATCCTTCCTACGAGCAGTACTTC. Translation gives CASSLMAFTNPSYEQYF.